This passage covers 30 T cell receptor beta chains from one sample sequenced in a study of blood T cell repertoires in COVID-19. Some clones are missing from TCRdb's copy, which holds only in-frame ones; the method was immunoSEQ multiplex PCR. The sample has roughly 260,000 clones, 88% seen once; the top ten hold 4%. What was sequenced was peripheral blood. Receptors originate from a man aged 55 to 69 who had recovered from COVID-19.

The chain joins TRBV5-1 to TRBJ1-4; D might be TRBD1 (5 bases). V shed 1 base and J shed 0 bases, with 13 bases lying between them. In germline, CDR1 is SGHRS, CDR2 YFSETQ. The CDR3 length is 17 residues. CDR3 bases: TGCGCCAGCAGCTTGCGGCGAGGGACTGCAACTAATGAAAAACTGTTTTTT. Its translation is CASSLRRGTATNEKLFF.

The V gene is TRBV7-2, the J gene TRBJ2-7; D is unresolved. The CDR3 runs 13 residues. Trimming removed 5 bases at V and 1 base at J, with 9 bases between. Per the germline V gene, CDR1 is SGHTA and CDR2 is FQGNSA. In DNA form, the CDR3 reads TGTGCCAGCAGCCCAGGTCCTTCCTACGAGCAGTACTTC. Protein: CASSPGPSYEQYF.

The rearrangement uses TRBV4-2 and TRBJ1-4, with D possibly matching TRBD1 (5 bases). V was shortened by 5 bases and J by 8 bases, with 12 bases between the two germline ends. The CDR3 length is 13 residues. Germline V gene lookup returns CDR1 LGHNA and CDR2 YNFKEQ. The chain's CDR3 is CASSAAGREKLFF. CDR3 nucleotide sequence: TGTGCCAGCAGCGCGGCAGGGCGGGAAAAACTGTTTTTT.

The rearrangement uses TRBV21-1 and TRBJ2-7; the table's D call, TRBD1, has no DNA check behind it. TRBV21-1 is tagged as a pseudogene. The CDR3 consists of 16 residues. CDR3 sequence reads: CASSARQGGIPYEQYF. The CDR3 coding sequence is TGTGCCAGCAGCGCGAGACAGGGGGGGATACCCTACGAGCAGTACTTC.

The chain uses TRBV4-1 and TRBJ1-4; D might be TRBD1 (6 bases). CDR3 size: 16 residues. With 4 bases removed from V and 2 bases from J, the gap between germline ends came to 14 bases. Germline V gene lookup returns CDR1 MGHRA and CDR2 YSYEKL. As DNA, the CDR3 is TGCGCCAGCAGCCCGCTGGGGGGGCGGACTAATGAAAAACTGTTTTTT. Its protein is CASSPLGGRTNEKLFF.

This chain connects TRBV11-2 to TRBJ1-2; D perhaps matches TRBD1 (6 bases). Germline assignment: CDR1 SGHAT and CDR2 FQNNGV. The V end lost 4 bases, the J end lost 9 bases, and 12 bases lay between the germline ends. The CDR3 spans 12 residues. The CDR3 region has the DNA TGTGCCAGCAGCTCCGGGACAACAAGCTACACCTTC. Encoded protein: CASSSGTTSYTF.

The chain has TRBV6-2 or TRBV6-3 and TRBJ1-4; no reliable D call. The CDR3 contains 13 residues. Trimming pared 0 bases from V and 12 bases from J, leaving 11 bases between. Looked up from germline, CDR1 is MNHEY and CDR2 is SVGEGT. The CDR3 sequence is CASSYSSGFELFF. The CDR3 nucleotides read TGTGCCAGCAGTTACTCATCGGGGTTCGAACTGTTTTTT.

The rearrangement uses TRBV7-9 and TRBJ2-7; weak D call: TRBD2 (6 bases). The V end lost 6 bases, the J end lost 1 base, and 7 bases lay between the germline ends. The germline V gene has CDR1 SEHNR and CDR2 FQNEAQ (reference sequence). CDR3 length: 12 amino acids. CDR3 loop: CASRLASYEQYF. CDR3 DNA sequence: TGTGCCAGCAGGCTAGCGTCCTACGAGCAGTACTTC. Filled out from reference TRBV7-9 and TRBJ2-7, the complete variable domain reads DTGVSQNPRHKITKRGQNVTFRCDPISEHNRLYWYRQTLGQGPEFLTYFQNEAQLEKSRLLSDRFSAERPKGSFSTLEIQRTEQGDSAMYLCASRLASYEQYFGPGTRLTVT.

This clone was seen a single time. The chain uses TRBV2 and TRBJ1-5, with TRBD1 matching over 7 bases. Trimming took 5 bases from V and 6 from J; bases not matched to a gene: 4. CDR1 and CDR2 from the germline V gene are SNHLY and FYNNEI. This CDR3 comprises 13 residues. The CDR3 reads CASSPTGVQPQHF. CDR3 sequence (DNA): TGTGCCAGCAGTCCAACAGGGGTTCAGCCCCAGCATTTT.

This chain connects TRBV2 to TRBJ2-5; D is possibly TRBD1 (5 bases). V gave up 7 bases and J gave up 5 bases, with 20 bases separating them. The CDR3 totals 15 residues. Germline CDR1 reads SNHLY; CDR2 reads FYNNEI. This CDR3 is CASTLRAGQRETQYF. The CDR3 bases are TGTGCCAGCACCCTACGGGCAGGGCAACGGGAGACCCAGTACTTC.

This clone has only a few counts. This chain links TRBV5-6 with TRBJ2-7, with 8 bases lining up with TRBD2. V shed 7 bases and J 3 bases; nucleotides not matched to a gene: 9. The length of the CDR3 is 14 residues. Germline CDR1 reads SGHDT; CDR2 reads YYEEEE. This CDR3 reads CASATREGGYEQYF. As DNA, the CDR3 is TGTGCCAGCGCTACTCGGGAGGGAGGCTACGAGCAGTACTTC.

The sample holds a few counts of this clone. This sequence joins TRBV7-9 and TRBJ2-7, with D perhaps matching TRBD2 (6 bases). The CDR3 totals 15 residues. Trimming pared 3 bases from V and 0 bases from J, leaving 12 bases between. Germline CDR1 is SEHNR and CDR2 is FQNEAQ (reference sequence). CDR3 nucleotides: TGTGCCAGCAGCTTGAGCGGGCCAAACTCCTACGAGCAGTACTTC. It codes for CASSLSGPNSYEQYF.

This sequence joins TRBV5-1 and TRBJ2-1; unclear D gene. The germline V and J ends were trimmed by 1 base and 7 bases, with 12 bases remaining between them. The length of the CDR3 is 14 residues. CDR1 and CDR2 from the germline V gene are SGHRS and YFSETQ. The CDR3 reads CASSLPGRNNEQFF. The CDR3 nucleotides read TGCGCCAGCAGCTTGCCGGGTAGGAATAATGAGCAGTTCTTC.

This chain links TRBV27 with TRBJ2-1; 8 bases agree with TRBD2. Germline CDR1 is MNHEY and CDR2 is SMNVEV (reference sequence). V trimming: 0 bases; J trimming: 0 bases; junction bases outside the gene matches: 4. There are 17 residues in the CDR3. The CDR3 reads CASSLSSSGGSYNEQFF. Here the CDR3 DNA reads TGTGCCAGCAGTTTATCTTCCAGCGGGGGCTCCTACAATGAGCAGTTCTTC.

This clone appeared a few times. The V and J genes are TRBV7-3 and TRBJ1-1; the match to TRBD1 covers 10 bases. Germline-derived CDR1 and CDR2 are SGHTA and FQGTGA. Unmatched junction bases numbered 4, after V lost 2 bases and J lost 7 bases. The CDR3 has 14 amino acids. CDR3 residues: CASSLDRGRGEAFF. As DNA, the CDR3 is TGTGCCAGCAGCTTAGACAGGGGGCGCGGTGAAGCTTTCTTT. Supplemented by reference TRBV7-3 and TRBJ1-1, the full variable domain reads GAGVSQTPSNKVTEKGKYVELRCDPISGHTALYWYRQSLGQGPEFLIYFQGTGAADDSGLPNDRFFAVRPEGSVSTLKIQRTERGDSAVYLCASSLDRGRGEAFFGQGTRLTVV.

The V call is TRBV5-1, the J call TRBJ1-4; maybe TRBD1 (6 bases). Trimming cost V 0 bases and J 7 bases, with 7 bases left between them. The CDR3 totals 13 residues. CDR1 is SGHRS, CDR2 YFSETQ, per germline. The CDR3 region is CASSLGRGEKLFF. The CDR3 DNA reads TGCGCCAGCAGCTTGGGCAGGGGTGAAAAACTGTTTTTT.

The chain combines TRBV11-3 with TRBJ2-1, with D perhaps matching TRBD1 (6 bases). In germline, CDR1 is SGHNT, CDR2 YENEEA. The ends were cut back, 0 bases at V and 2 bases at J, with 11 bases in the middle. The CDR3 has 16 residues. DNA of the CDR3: TGTGCCAGCAGCTTAGAGGCAGGGGTTACCTACAATGAGCAGTTCTTC. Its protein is CASSLEAGVTYNEQFF.

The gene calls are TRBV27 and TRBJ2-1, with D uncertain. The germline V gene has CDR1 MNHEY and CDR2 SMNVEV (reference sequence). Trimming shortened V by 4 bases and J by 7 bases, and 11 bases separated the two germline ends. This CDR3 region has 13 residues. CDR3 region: CASSCEERNEQFF. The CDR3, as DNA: TGTGCCAGCAGTTGTGAGGAGAGGAATGAGCAGTTCTTC.

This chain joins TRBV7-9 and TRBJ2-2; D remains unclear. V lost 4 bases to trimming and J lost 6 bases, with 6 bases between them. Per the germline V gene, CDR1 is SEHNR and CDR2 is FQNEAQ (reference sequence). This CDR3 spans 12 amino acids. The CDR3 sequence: CASSSVSGELFF. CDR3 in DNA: TGTGCCAGCAGCTCCGTATCCGGGGAGCTGTTTTTT.

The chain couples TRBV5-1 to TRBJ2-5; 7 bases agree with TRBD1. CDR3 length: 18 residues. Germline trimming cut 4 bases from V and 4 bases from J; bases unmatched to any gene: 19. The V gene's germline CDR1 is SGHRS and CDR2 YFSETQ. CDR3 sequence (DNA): TGCGCCAGCAGCCAGGACAAAGGGGGCTTGGGTAGTGGAGAGACCCAGTACTTC. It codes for CASSQDKGGLGSGETQYF.

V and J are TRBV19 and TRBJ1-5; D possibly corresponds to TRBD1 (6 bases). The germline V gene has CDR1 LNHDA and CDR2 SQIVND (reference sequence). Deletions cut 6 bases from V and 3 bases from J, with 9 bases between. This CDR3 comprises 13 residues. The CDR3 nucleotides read TGTGCCAGTAGCCAGGGGTTCAATCAGCCCCAGCATTTT. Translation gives CASSQGFNQPQHF. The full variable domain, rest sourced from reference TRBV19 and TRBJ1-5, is DGGITQSPKYLFRKEGQNVTLSCEQNLNHDAMYWYRQDPGQGLRLIYYSQIVNDFQKGDIAEGYSVSREKKESFPLTVTSAQKNPTAFYLCASSQGFNQPQHFGDGTRLSIL.

CDR3 bases: TGTGCCAGTAGTAAGGCAGGGGGCTACGAGCAGTACTTC. This gives the protein CASSKAGGYEQYF. The chain joins TRBV19 to TRBJ2-7; 7 nucleotides agree with TRBD1. J lost 3 bases, V lost 4 bases, and 3 bases had no gene match. CDR3 size: 13 residues. Looked up from germline, CDR1 is LNHDA and CDR2 is SQIVND (reference sequence).

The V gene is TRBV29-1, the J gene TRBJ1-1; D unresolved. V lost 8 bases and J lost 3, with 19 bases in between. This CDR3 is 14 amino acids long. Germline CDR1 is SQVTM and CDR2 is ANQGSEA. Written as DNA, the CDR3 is TGCAGCACGGACCGCCGCAGTGCGGACACTGAAGCTTTCTTT. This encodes CSTDRRSADTEAFF.

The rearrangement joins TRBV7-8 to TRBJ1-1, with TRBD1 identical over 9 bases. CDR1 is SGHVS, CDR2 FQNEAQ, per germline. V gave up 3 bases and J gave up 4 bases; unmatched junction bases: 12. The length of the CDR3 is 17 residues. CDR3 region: CASSFDRGTRLGTEAFF. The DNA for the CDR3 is TGTGCCAGCAGCTTCGACAGGGGGACCCGACTGGGCACTGAAGCTTTCTTT.

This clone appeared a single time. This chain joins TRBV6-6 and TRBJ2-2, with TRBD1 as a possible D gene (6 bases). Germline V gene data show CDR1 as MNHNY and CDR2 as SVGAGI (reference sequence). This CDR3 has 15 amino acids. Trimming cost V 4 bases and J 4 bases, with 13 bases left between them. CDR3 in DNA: TGTGCCAGCAGTTCCCCGACAGGATCCACCGGGGAGCTGTTTTTT. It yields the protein CASSSPTGSTGELFF.

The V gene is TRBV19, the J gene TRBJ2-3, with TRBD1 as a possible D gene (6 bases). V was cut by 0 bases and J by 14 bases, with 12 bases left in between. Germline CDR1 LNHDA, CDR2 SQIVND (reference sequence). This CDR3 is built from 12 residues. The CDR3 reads CASSIEGAQRYF. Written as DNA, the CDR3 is TGTGCCAGTAGTATAGAGGGGGCCCAGCGGTATTTT.

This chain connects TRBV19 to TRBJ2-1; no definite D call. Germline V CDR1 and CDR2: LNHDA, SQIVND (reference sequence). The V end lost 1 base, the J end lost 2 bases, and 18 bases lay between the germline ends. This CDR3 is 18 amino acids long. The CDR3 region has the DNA TGTGCCAGTAGTATAGCCCGCCCTCAGACACATCCCTACAATGAGCAGTTCTTC. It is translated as CASSIARPQTHPYNEQFF.

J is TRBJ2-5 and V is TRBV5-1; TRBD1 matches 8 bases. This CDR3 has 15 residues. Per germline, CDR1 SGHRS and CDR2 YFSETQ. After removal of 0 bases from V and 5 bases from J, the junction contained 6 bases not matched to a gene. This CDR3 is CASSLAGGWRETQYF. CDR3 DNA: TGCGCCAGCAGCTTGGCAGGGGGCTGGAGGGAGACCCAGTACTTC.

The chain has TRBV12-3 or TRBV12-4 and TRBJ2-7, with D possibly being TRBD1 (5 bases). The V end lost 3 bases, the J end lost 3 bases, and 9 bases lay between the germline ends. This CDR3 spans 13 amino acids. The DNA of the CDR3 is TGTGCCAGCAGTTTTAAGGGGTTCTACGAGCAGTACTTC. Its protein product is CASSFKGFYEQYF.

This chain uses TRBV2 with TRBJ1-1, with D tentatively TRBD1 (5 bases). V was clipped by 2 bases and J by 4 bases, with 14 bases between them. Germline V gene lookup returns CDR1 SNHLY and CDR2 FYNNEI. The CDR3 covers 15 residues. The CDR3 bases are TGTGCCAGCAGTGAACTCAGGGTAGTAAGCACTGAAGCTTTCTTT. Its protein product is CASSELRVVSTEAFF.